Described below is a single TCR beta chain sequence and its context. This sample is drawn from a study of blood T cell repertoires in COVID-19. The CDR3 contains 16 residues. The J segment lost 2 bases and the V segment lost 4 bases, leaving 9 bases of the junction unmatched. Germline V gene lookup returns CDR1 SGHRS and CDR2 YFSETQ. The method was immunoSEQ multiplex PCR; TCRdb's version includes in-frame clones alone and lacks a portion of them. The top ten clones hold more than 6% of a sample with nearly 90,000 clones, roughly 87% of them seen once. Specimen: peripheral blood. The TCR sequence derives from a man younger than 30 with COVID-19, enrolled during active disease. The chain has TRBV5-1 and TRBJ2-5, with 9 bases identical to TRBD2. The CDR3, as DNA: TGCGCCAGCAGCCTAACACGAGCGGGAGGACAAGAGACCCAGTACTTC. Its translation is CASSLTRAGGQETQYF. The entire variable domain, with the rest obtained from reference TRBV5-1 and TRBJ2-5, is as follows: KAGVTQTPRYLIKTRGQQVTLSCSPISGHRSVSWYQQTPGQGLQFLFEYFSETQRNKGNFPGRFSGRQFSNSRSEMNVSTLELGDSALYLCASSLTRAGGQETQYFGPGTRLLVL.